The present entry profiles one T cell receptor beta chain with its context. Its antigen is not identified. Primers: 60 Vbeta forward and 13 Jbeta reverse. The method was immunoSEQ multiplex PCR; TCRdb's version includes in-frame clones alone and lacks a portion of them. This sample has 130,000 to 150,000 clones, with 73% found just once. This sample is drawn from a study of cytomegalovirus exposure and HLA in healthy donors. General study points: There was a cluster of highly shared sequence variants that was likely a sequencing artifact.

CDR3 length: 14 residues. Germline CDR1 reads LNHNV; CDR2 reads YYDKDF (reference sequence). V lost 4 bases and J lost 6, with 10 bases in between. The rearrangement uses TRBV15 and TRBJ1-6; TRBD1 might be the D (6 bases). This TCR was recovered from a woman aged 40 to 50 in good health and CMV-seronegative. Sequencing used PBMCs. The CDR3 protein is CATSTGDVNSPLHF. CDR3 bases: TGTGCCACCAGCACAGGGGATGTTAATTCACCCCTCCACTTT.